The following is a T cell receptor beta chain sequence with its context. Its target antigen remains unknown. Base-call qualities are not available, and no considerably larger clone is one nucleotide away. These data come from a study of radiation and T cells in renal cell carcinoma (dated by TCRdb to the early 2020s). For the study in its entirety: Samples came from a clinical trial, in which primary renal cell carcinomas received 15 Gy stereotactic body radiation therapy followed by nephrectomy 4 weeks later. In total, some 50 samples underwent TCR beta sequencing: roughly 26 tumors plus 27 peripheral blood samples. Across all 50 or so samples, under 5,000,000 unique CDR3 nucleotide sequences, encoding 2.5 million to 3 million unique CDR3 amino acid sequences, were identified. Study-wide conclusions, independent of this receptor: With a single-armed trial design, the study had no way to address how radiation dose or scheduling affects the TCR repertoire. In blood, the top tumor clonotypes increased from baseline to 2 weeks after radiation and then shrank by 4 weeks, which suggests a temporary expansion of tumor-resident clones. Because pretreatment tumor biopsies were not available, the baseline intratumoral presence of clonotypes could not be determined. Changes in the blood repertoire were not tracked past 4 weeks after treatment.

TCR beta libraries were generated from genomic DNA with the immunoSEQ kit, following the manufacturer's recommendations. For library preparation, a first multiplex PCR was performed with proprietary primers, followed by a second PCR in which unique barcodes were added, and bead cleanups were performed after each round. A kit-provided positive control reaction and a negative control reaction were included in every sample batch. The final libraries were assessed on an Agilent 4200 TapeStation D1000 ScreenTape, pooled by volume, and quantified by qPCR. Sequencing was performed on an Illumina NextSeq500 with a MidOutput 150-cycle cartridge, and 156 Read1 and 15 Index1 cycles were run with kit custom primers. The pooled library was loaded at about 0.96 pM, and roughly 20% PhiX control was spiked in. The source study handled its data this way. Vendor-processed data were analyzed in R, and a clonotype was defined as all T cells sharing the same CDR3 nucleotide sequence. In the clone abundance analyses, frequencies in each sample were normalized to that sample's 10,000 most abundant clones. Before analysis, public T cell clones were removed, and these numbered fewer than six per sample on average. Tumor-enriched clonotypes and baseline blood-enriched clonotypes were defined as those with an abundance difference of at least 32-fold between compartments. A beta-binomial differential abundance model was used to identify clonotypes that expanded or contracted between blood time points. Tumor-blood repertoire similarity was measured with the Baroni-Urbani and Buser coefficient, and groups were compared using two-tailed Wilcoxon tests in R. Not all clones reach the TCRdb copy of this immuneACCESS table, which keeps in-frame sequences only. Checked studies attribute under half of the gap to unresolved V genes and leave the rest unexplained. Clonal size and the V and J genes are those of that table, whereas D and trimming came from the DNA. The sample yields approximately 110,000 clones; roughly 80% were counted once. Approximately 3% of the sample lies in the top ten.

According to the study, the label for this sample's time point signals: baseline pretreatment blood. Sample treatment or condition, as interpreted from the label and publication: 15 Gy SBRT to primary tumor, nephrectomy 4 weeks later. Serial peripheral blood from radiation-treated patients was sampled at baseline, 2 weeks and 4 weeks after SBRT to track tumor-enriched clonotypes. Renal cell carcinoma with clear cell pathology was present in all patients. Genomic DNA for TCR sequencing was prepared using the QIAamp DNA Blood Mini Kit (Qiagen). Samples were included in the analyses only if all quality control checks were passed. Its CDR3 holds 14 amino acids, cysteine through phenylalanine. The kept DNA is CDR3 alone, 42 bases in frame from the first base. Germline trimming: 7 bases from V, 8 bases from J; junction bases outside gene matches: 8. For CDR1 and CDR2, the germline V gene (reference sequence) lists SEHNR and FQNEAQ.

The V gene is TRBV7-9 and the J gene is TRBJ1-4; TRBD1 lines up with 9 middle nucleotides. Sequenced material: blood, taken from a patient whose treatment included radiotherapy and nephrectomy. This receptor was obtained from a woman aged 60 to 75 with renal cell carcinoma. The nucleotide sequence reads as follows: TGTGCCAGCAACCTGGGACAGGGACTCGAAAAACTGTTTTTT. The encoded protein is CASNLGQGLEKLFF.